One and the same sample provided the 14 T cell receptor beta chains below, sequenced in a study of cytomegalovirus exposure and HLA in healthy donors. Profiling relied on immunoSEQ multiplex PCR, and the TCRdb table lists in-frame clones only, not all of them. The sample includes about 400,000 clones, roughly 85% of them seen just once. Sequencing was performed on PBMCs. Receptors were obtained from a young woman in good health and CMV-seronegative.

The chain combines TRBV27 with TRBJ1-6, with D unclear. V shed 0 bases and J shed 5 bases, with 14 bases lying between them. From germline, CDR1 is MNHEY and CDR2 SMNVEV (reference sequence). The CDR3 extends over 17 amino acids. CDR3 coding DNA: TGTGCCAGCAGTTTATCGATTATCCAGGCCCATAATTCACCCCTCCACTTT. Translating gives CASSLSIIQAHNSPLHF.

This clone was detected only once. The chain employs TRBV13 and TRBJ2-1, with TRBD2 identical over 12 bases. From germline, CDR1 is PRHDT and CDR2 FYEKMQ (reference sequence). The CDR3 runs to 17 residues. V lost 5 bases and J lost 3; bases outside the gene matches: 8. The CDR3 spells CASSVTTSGSFYNEQFF. The CDR3 DNA reads TGTGCCAGCAGCGTGACGACTAGCGGGAGCTTCTACAATGAGCAGTTCTTC.

The chain employs TRBV28 and TRBJ2-7; 8 nucleotides match TRBD1. Germline lookup yields CDR1 MDHEN and CDR2 SYDVKM. This CDR3 has 14 residues. V gave up 6 bases and J gave up 5 bases; unmatched junction bases: 9. This chain's CDR3 is CASRTTGEIDEQYF. CDR3 nucleotide sequence: TGTGCCAGCAGAACGACAGGGGAAATTGACGAGCAGTACTTC.

The CDR3 sequence is CASGRQGGLANYGYTF. The CDR3 DNA follows: TGTGCCAGTGGACGACAGGGTGGGTTAGCTAACTATGGCTACACCTTC. V and J are TRBV19 and TRBJ1-2; 7 positions match TRBD1. The CDR3 is 16 residues long. V was clipped by 8 bases and J by 0 bases; unmatched bases: 12. Germline values: CDR1 LNHDA, CDR2 SQIVND (reference sequence).

The chain combines TRBV27 with TRBJ2-7, with unresolved D. CDR3 length: 10 residues. The germline CDR1 and CDR2 sequences are MNHEY and SMNVEV (reference sequence). Trimming removed 8 bases from V and 12 bases from J, with 14 bases in between. The CDR3 sequence: CASPPAERYF. CDR3 sequence (DNA): TGTGCCAGCCCCCCGGCGGAACGGTACTTC.

This chain connects TRBV30 to TRBJ2-1, with D perhaps TRBD1 (6 bases). Germline-derived CDR1 and CDR2 are GTSNPN and SVGIG (reference sequence). Trimming pared 0 bases from V and 1 base from J, leaving 10 bases between. The length of the CDR3 is 15 residues. The CDR3 coding sequence is TGTGCCTGGAGTGTAGTGGACAGATCCTACAATGAGCAGTTCTTC. Translated, it gives CAWSVVDRSYNEQFF.

This clone was counted only a few times. One end of the junction does not line up with germline, which may come from a read error. This rearrangement joins TRBV5-1 to TRBJ2-7; D unresolved. The CDR3 extends over 8 amino acids. Germline V CDR1 and CDR2: SGHRS, YFSETQ. The CDR3 nucleotides read TGCGCCAGCAGCTCCTTTCCTTTC. This encodes CASSSFPF.

The chain joins TRBV27 to TRBJ1-5; D is unclear. The CDR3 length is 15 residues. Trimming removed 3 bases from V and 6 bases from J, with 15 bases in between. CDR1 and CDR2 from the germline V gene are MNHEY and SMNVEV (reference sequence). CDR3: CASSLLFGSSQPQHF. DNA for the CDR3: TGTGCCAGCAGTTTGTTGTTCGGGAGTAGTCAGCCCCAGCATTTT.

The CDR3 loop reads CASRKLAGVVVDTQYF. CDR3 in DNA: TGTGCCAGCAGGAAACTAGCGGGAGTGGTGGTAGATACGCAGTATTTT. The chain links TRBV27 to TRBJ2-3; 11 bases map to TRBD2. The CDR3 has 16 residues. CDR1 is MNHEY, CDR2 SMNVEV, per germline (reference sequence). Trimming took 6 bases from V and 5 from J; bases not matched to a gene: 10.

This chain links TRBV1 with TRBJ2-1; the table calls TRBD2, which could not be checked here. TRBV1 is flagged as a pseudogene. The CDR3 sequence is 15 residues long. The CDR3 loop reads CTSSLKGLAGGEQFF. CDR3 in DNA: TGCACCAGCAGCCTTAAAGGACTAGCGGGAGGTGAGCAGTTCTTC.

V gene TRBV28 combines with J gene TRBJ1-3; 7 bases match TRBD1. Germline CDR1 and CDR2: MDHEN and SYDVKM. V was clipped by 5 bases and J by 4 bases; unmatched bases: 5. There are 14 residues in the CDR3. CDR3 sequence: CASSRQGFGNTIYF. CDR3 sequence (DNA): TGTGCCAGCAGTCGACAGGGCTTCGGAAACACCATATATTTT.

The V call is TRBV11-2, the J call TRBJ2-1; D remains unclear. The CDR3 is made up of 11 amino acids. The V end lost 3 bases, the J end lost 15 bases, and 12 bases lay between the germline ends. Germline CDR1 reads SGHAT; CDR2 reads FQNNGV. CDR3 DNA: TGTGCCAGCAGCTTGGAGCTAGTCCCGTTCTTC. Encoded protein: CASSLELVPFF.

This clone was seen only once. V and J are TRBV7-6 and TRBJ2-7, with 9 bases fitting TRBD1. From germline, CDR1 is SGHVS and CDR2 FNYEAQ. The J segment lost 3 bases and the V segment lost 5 bases, leaving 5 bases of the junction unmatched. The CDR3 loop spans 14 amino acids. The CDR3 DNA is TGTGCCAGCAGCCGAGGGACAGGGCTCTACGAGCAGTACTTC. Protein: CASSRGTGLYEQYF.

The chain couples TRBV4-2 to TRBJ1-5; no clear D gene. This CDR3 spans 13 amino acids. Trimming shortened V by 0 bases and J by 5 bases, and 5 bases separated the two germline ends. CDR1 is LGHNA and CDR2 is YNFKEQ in the germline V gene. CDR3 region: CASSQDGDQPQHF. DNA for the CDR3: TGTGCCAGCAGCCAAGACGGGGATCAGCCCCAGCATTTT.